These 20 T cell receptor beta chains came from one sample sequenced in a study of shared clonotypes between healthy human individuals. Data came from immunoSEQ multiplex PCR; TCRdb stores just in-frame clones and leaves some out. The sample yields about 1.5 million clones, around 98% seen once. Sequenced sample: naive CD4+ T cells sorted from blood. This sample's subset: CD45RA+ positively selected. Receptors were obtained from a man aged 25 to 40 in good health.

This clone was seen only once. The chain combines TRBV7-8 with TRBJ1-5; D is unclear. CDR1 is SGHVS and CDR2 is FQNEAQ in the germline V gene. V was shortened by 1 base and J by 0 bases, with 10 bases between the two germline ends. This CDR3 is built from 16 residues. The CDR3 loop reads CASSLEETLSNQPQHF. In nucleotides, the CDR3 is TGTGCCAGCAGCTTAGAGGAGACCCTTAGCAATCAGCCCCAGCATTTT.

The J gene is TRBJ2-7, the V gene TRBV5-1, with 9 bases that match TRBD1. J lost 4 bases, V lost 0 bases, and 5 bases had no gene match. The CDR3 length is 15 residues. Per germline, CDR1 SGHRS and CDR2 YFSETQ. The CDR3 is CASSLDGQGLYEQYF. The CDR3 DNA reads TGCGCCAGCAGCTTGGACGGACAGGGGTTATACGAGCAGTACTTC.

This sequence joins TRBV28 and TRBJ1-2, with 7 bases aligning to TRBD1. The CDR3 has 16 residues. J gave up 0 bases and V 3 bases, and 7 bases lay outside the gene matches. Germline V gene lookup returns CDR1 MDHEN and CDR2 SYDVKM. The CDR3 loop reads CASSLLGQPTNYGYTF. CDR3 in DNA: TGTGCCAGCAGTTTGTTGGGACAGCCTACTAACTATGGCTACACCTTC.

This clone has only one observation. The V call is TRBV29-1, the J call TRBJ2-3, with D tentatively TRBD1 (6 bases). V was pared by 3 bases and J by 0 bases, with 16 bases between. The CDR3 extends over 16 amino acids. Germline values: CDR1 SQVTM, CDR2 ANQGSEA. Written as DNA, the CDR3 is TGCAGCGTTGATAGGGGGACCGGCGCAAGCACAGATACGCAGTATTTT. It yields the protein CSVDRGTGASTDTQYF.

The V call is TRBV9, the J call TRBJ1-2, with TRBD1 matching 11 bases. The length of the CDR3 is 18 residues. V lost 3 bases to trimming and J lost 5 bases; unmatched junction nucleotides: 15. In germline, CDR1 is SGDLS, CDR2 YYNGEE. CDR3 nucleotide sequence: TGTGCCAGCAGCGCGGACAGGGGGCTCGTATGGGCCCCGTATGGCTACACCTTC. It translates to CASSADRGLVWAPYGYTF.

The rearrangement joins TRBV14 to TRBJ1-2, with D perhaps TRBD1 (6 bases). Trimming removed 1 base from V and 8 bases from J, with 17 bases in between. The CDR3 covers 15 residues. The germline V gene has CDR1 SGHDN and CDR2 FVKESK. The CDR3 bases are TGTGCCAGCAGCCAAGGAAAGGGGGGGATCCACGGCTACACCTTC. This codes for CASSQGKGGIHGYTF.

The chain employs TRBV5-1 and TRBJ1-2; tentative D call: TRBD1 (6 bases). The CDR3 is made up of 13 amino acids. Germline lookup yields CDR1 SGHRS and CDR2 YFSETQ. Trimming removed 1 base at V and 4 bases at J, with 8 bases between. The CDR3 DNA reads as TGCGCCAGCAGCTTGTCGGGGGCCTATGGCTACACCTTC. This encodes CASSLSGAYGYTF.

This sequence joins TRBV27 and TRBJ2-1; 8 bases agree with TRBD2. V shed 0 bases and J 7 bases; nucleotides not matched to a gene: 11. Germline V gene sequence: CDR1 MNHEY, CDR2 SMNVEV (reference sequence). The CDR3 consists of 17 residues. CDR3 coding DNA: TGTGCCAGCAGTTTATCGGTTGGTCTAGCGGGTCCAAATGAGCAGTTCTTC. It encodes CASSLSVGLAGPNEQFF.

The J gene is TRBJ2-3, the V gene TRBV11-2; 8 bases line up with TRBD2. This CDR3 is 15 amino acids long. Trimming cost V 1 base and J 2 bases; bases outside gene matches: 2. The germline CDR1 and CDR2 sequences are SGHAT and FQNNGV. The CDR3, as DNA: TGTGCCAGCAGCTTAGGCGGGAGGACCACAGATACGCAGTATTTT. Its translation is CASSLGGRTTDTQYF. The entire variable domain, with the rest obtained from reference TRBV11-2 and TRBJ2-3, is as follows: EAGVAQSPRYKIIEKRQSVAFWCNPISGHATLYWYQQILGQGPKLLIQFQNNGVVDDSQLPKDRFSAERLKGVDSTLKIQPAKLEDSAVYLCASSLGGRTTDTQYFGPGTRLTVL.

This clone has just one count. The chain combines TRBV5-1 with TRBJ1-3, with 7 bases matching TRBD1. Trimming at V came to 6 bases and at J to 0 bases, leaving 6 bases not matched to a gene. The CDR3 contains 15 residues. From germline, CDR1 is SGHRS and CDR2 YFSETQ. The CDR3 nucleotides are TGCGCCAGCAATCCTGGGACAGACTCTGGAAACACCATATATTTT. Protein: CASNPGTDSGNTIYF.

The chain employs TRBV5-5 and TRBJ2-2, with 7 bases aligning to TRBD1. Germline V CDR1 and CDR2: SGHKS, YYEKEE (reference sequence). The CDR3 spans 17 residues. V shed 3 bases, J shed 4 bases, and the junction held 12 bases outside the gene matches. CDR3 DNA sequence: TGTGCCAGCAGCTACGACAGGGTAGGAAGTCTCACCGGGGAGCTGTTTTTT. It is translated as CASSYDRVGSLTGELFF. Looking up the rest from reference TRBV5-5 and TRBJ2-2 gives the full variable domain: DAGVTQSPTHLIKTRGQQVTLRCSPISGHKSVSWYQQVLGQGPQFIFQYYEKEERGRGNFPDRFSARQFPNYSSELNVNALLLGDSALYLCASSYDRVGSLTGELFFGEGSRLTVL.

The CDR3 region has the DNA TGTGCCAGCTCACCACCGGGACTAGCGGGAGGGCCCTTTGAGCAGTTCTTC. It translates to CASSPPGLAGGPFEQFF. The chain carries TRBV18 and TRBJ2-1; 16 bases agree with TRBD2. This CDR3 is built from 17 residues. Germline V gene data show CDR1 as KGHSH and CDR2 as LQKENI. V was clipped by 0 bases and J by 9 bases; unmatched bases: 5.

The chain couples TRBV2 to TRBJ2-7; 9 positions agree with TRBD2. The germline V gene has CDR1 SNHLY and CDR2 FYNNEI. CDR3 length equals 17 residues. The ends lost 4 bases at V and 2 bases at J; junction bases unmatched: 12. The CDR3 loop is CASSGGSLAGLPYEQYF. In nucleotides, the CDR3 is TGTGCCAGCAGTGGGGGCTCGCTAGCGGGATTACCCTACGAGCAGTACTTC.

This clone was recorded once. The CDR3 sequence: CASKSPNTGAAYGYTF. CDR3 coding DNA: TGTGCCAGCAAAAGCCCGAATACAGGGGCAGCCTATGGCTACACCTTC. The chain joins TRBV7-8 to TRBJ1-2; 7 bases map to TRBD1. Looked up from germline, CDR1 is SGHVS and CDR2 is FQNEAQ. V dropped 7 bases and J dropped 4; count of bases not matched to a gene: 15. The CDR3 is 16 residues long.

V and J are TRBV7-9 and TRBJ2-5; no clear D gene. The CDR3 is 14 amino acids. Trimming left V 5 bases short and J 5 bases short, with 15 bases between. The germline CDR1 and CDR2 sequences are SEHNR and FQNEAQ (reference sequence). This CDR3 reads CASSPKGWRETQYF. As DNA, the CDR3 is TGTGCCAGCAGCCCAAAGGGCTGGCGGGAGACCCAGTACTTC.

In DNA form, the CDR3 reads TGTGCCAGCAGCGTAGTCCAGAACACTGAAGCTTTCTTT. Its protein is CASSVVQNTEAFF. V gene TRBV9 combines with J gene TRBJ1-1; no firm D call. Per germline, CDR1 SGDLS and CDR2 YYNGEE. The CDR3 spans 13 residues. Trimming pared 0 bases from V and 1 base from J, leaving 4 bases between.

This chain uses TRBV18 with TRBJ2-1; TRBD2 is a possible D gene (6 bases). This CDR3 region has 17 residues. Germline lookup yields CDR1 KGHSH and CDR2 LQKENI. V was trimmed by 3 bases and J by 0 bases, leaving 15 bases between them. CDR3 nucleotide sequence: TGTGCCAGCTCACCCCTTCATGGGGGGAGCTCCTACAATGAGCAGTTCTTC. Residues: CASSPLHGGSSYNEQFF.

The chain couples TRBV27 to TRBJ2-1; TRBD2 aligns across 7 bases. The germline gives CDR1 MNHEY, CDR2 SMNVEV (reference sequence). The CDR3 covers 16 residues. J was trimmed by 7 bases and V by 3 bases; bases with no gene match: 12. The CDR3 spells CASSLRLAGVNNEQFF. CDR3 coding DNA: TGTGCCAGCAGTTTGAGGTTGGCGGGAGTGAATAATGAGCAGTTCTTC.

The V gene is TRBV19, the J gene TRBJ2-2; D remains unclear. The CDR3 contains 15 residues. The V gene's germline CDR1 is LNHDA and CDR2 SQIVND (reference sequence). V was pared by 2 bases and J by 6 bases, with 13 bases between. The CDR3 reads CASSILPSVAGELFF. The DNA of the CDR3 is TGTGCCAGTAGTATACTCCCCTCGGTCGCCGGGGAGCTGTTTTTT.

V gene TRBV18 combines with J gene TRBJ1-1; TRBD1 matches at 8 bases. This CDR3 region has 14 residues. CDR1 KGHSH and CDR2 LQKENI come from the germline V gene. V shed 4 bases and J 4 bases; nucleotides not matched to a gene: 5. The CDR3 bases are TGTGCCAGCTCACGGGGGACAGGCGGCACTGAAGCTTTCTTT. This sequence encodes CASSRGTGGTEAFF.